The 32 T cell receptor beta chains below all came from one sample that was sequenced in a study of breast tumors, draining lymph nodes, adjacent tissues. One entry per CDR3 protein, called by TCRdb with MiXCR from the multiplex PCR reads. In the table there are 50,000 to 85,000 distinct CDR3 sequences, approximately 47% of which are singletons. Sequencing was carried out using breast tumor tissue. The receptors stem from a female donor with breast cancer. Some clones in this sample may be carry-over from other donors' samples.

This clonotype was counted at least ten times. V and J are TRBV12-3 or TRBV12-4 and TRBJ1-2, with D possibly being TRBD1 (6 bases). The V and J ends lost 3 bases and 8 bases respectively, with 13 bases between them. This CDR3 comprises 13 residues. CDR3 in amino acids: CASSFGGPGGYTF. CDR3 coding DNA: TGTGCCAGCAGTTTTGGGGGGCCTGGGGGCTACACCTTC.

This clonotype was seen ten or more times. This chain joins TRBV20-1 and TRBJ2-4; 11 bases match TRBD2. Germline loops: CDR1 DFQATT, CDR2 SNEGSKA (reference sequence). Losses at the gene ends were 4 bases for V and 8 bases for J; bases not matched to a gene: 10. The CDR3 runs 15 residues. CDR3 region: CSAKGASGRRDIQYF. CDR3 sequence (DNA): TGCAGTGCTAAGGGCGCTAGCGGGAGGAGGGACATTCAGTACTTC.

This clonotype was recorded at least ten times. This chain links TRBV7-6 with TRBJ2-5, with 7 nucleotides matching TRBD2. This CDR3 is built from 14 residues. J gave up 4 bases and V 6 bases, and 8 bases lay outside the gene matches. Germline lookup yields CDR1 SGHVS and CDR2 FNYEAQ. CDR3 DNA: TGTGCCAGCAGGCCAGGCGGGGGAGGAGAGACCCAGTACTTC. Amino acids: CASRPGGGGETQYF.

This clonotype has at least ten counts. The chain couples TRBV6-1 to TRBJ1-4; maybe TRBD1 (6 bases). The CDR3 extends over 13 amino acids. Trimming took 10 bases from V and 4 from J, leaving 13 bases between them. The germline V gene encodes CDR1 MNHNS and CDR2 SASEGT. CDR3 protein: CATTGAYNEKLFF. The CDR3 nucleotides read TGTGCCACCACGGGGGCGTATAATGAAAAACTGTTTTTT.

This chain connects TRBV7-8 to TRBJ2-1; possible D gene TRBD2, 5 bases. There are 19 residues in the CDR3. CDR1 is SGHVS and CDR2 is FQNEAQ in the germline V gene. The V gene lost 5 bases and the J gene lost 3 bases, with 26 bases spanning the gap. CDR3 DNA sequence: TGTGCCAGCAGCACACCCAACCCCCCAGTAGCGAAAAACTACAATGAGCAGTTCTTC. Translating it yields CASSTPNPPVAKNYNEQFF.

This clonotype was observed once. The chain is built from TRBV5-4 and TRBJ1-2; no clear D. Per germline, CDR1 SGHNT and CDR2 YYREEE (reference sequence). There are 13 residues in the CDR3. V lost 0 bases and J lost 4, with 7 bases in between. The chain's CDR3 is CASSLGAIYGYTF. In DNA, the CDR3 is TGTGCCAGCAGCTTGGGGGCGATCTATGGCTACACCTTC.

This clonotype was seen many times. The chain joins TRBV6-1 to TRBJ1-2; 9 nucleotides align to TRBD1. The CDR3 contains 15 residues. Germline CDR1 reads MNHNS; CDR2 reads SASEGT. The ends lost 1 base at V and 4 bases at J; junction bases unmatched: 4. Here the CDR3 DNA reads TGTGCCAGCAGTGAAGTCGGGACAGGGCCCTATGGCTACACCTTC. Its protein is CASSEVGTGPYGYTF.

The rearrangement uses TRBV7-9 and TRBJ2-5, with 7 bases that match TRBD2. This CDR3 contains 16 residues. Germline V CDR1 and CDR2: SEHNR, FQNEAQ (reference sequence). Unmatched junction bases numbered 9, after V lost 4 bases and J lost 1 base. The CDR3 sequence is CASSSREGSCQETQYF. The CDR3 DNA reads TGTGCCAGCAGCTCTAGGGAGGGGTCGTGCCAAGAGACCCAGTACTTC. Complete variable domain (other parts from reference TRBV7-9 and TRBJ2-5): DTGVSQNPRHKITKRGQNVTFRCDPISEHNRLYWYRQTLGQGPEFLTYFQNEAQLEKSRLLSDRFSAERPKGSFSTLEIQRTEQGDSAMYLCASSSREGSCQETQYFGPGTRLLVL.

This clonotype was recorded many times. The chain couples TRBV29-1 to TRBJ2-3; 12 nucleotides align to TRBD2. CDR1 SQVTM and CDR2 ANQGSEA come from the germline V gene. This CDR3 contains 19 residues. Trimming cost V 7 bases and J 2 bases; bases outside gene matches: 19. This CDR3 is CSARSIPVGLAGFTDTQYF. CDR3 DNA sequence: TGCAGCGCCCGCTCGATTCCCGTTGGACTAGCGGGATTCACAGATACGCAGTATTTT.

This clonotype was seen a handful of times. A much larger clone sits a single nucleotide away, making a read error possible. The chain couples TRBV6-1 to TRBJ1-2; D not resolved. Germline-derived CDR1 and CDR2 are MNHNS and SASEGT. CDR3 length equals 12 residues. V shed 5 bases and J shed 4 bases, with 8 bases lying between them. The CDR3 reads CASSPTLYGYTF. CDR3 bases: TGTGCCAGCAGTCCGACACTCTATGGCTACACCTTC.

This clonotype was seen ten or more times. This sequence joins TRBV4-2 and TRBJ1-2, with D hard to call. From germline, CDR1 is LGHNA and CDR2 YNFKEQ. Between the trimmed V and J ends, which lost 0 bases and 4 bases, there was a span of 15 bases. The CDR3 totals 16 residues. This CDR3 is CASSQDCCTWTYGYTF. The CDR3 region has the DNA TGTGCCAGCAGCCAAGATTGCTGCACGTGGACCTATGGCTACACCTTC.

The chain combines TRBV25-1 with TRBJ2-7, with 8 bases aligning to TRBD1. CDR1 and CDR2 from the germline V gene are MGHDK and SYGVNS. CDR3 length equals 14 residues. Losses at the gene ends were 6 bases for V and 3 bases for J; bases not matched to a gene: 7. CDR3 protein: CASSYAGGRYEQYF. DNA for the CDR3: TGTGCCAGCAGCTACGCAGGGGGCCGCTACGAGCAGTACTTC.

This clonotype appeared many times. This sequence joins TRBV2 and TRBJ2-3; no clear D gene. V shed 6 bases and J shed 5 bases, with 6 bases lying between them. Germline V CDR1 and CDR2: SNHLY, FYNNEI. CDR3 length: 11 amino acids. CDR3 sequence reads: CASSERDTQYF. The CDR3 DNA reads TGTGCCAGCAGCGAGAGAGATACGCAGTATTTT.

The chain couples TRBV5-6 to TRBJ2-2; 8 bases are shared with TRBD1. Germline V lookup: CDR1 SGHDT, CDR2 YYEEEE. This CDR3 has 16 residues. Trimming removed 3 bases from V and 5 bases from J; junction bases left unmatched: 9. In nucleotides, the CDR3 is TGTGCCAGCAGCTCACCCAGGGGGCCGGGGACCGGGGAGCTGTTTTTT. Amino acids: CASSSPRGPGTGELFF.

This clonotype was recorded a few times. The chain joins TRBV19 to TRBJ1-1; D may be TRBD1 (5 bases). Germline V gives CDR1 LNHDA, CDR2 SQIVND (reference sequence). The V and J ends lost 8 bases and 0 bases respectively, with 13 bases between them. The CDR3 contains 14 residues. The CDR3 nucleotides are TGTGCCAGTTTCGGGGGTTCGGTGAACACTGAAGCTTTCTTT. It codes for CASFGGSVNTEAFF.

This clonotype was seen many times. The chain has TRBV12-3 or TRBV12-4 and TRBJ2-4, with D unresolved. This CDR3 is built from 14 residues. The V end lost 7 bases, the J end lost 1 base, and 11 bases lay between the germline ends. This CDR3 reads CASTAIWAKNIQYF. DNA of the CDR3: TGTGCCAGCACCGCTATTTGGGCCAAAAACATTCAGTACTTC.

This clonotype was picked up many times. This chain links TRBV5-1 with TRBJ2-7, with D possibly being TRBD1 or TRBD2 (5 bases each). Germline lookup yields CDR1 SGHRS and CDR2 YFSETQ. The CDR3 runs to 14 residues. Trimming left V 0 bases short and J 0 bases short, with 7 bases between. This chain's CDR3 is CASSLGGFSYEQYF. For the CDR3, the DNA is TGCGCCAGCAGCTTGGGGGGGTTCTCCTACGAGCAGTACTTC.

The V call is TRBV5-8, the J call TRBJ2-7, with D perhaps matching TRBD1 (6 bases). The CDR3 is made up of 16 amino acids. V was pared by 0 bases and J by 0 bases, with 13 bases between. The germline CDR1 and CDR2 sequences are SGHTS and YDEGEE. The CDR3 is CASSLGTATSSYEQYF. The CDR3 DNA is TGTGCCAGCAGCTTGGGGACAGCAACTAGCTCCTACGAGCAGTACTTC.

This clonotype was detected many times. The rearrangement uses TRBV7-8 and TRBJ2-2, with 7 bases identical to TRBD2. Looked up from germline, CDR1 is SGHVS and CDR2 is FQNEAQ. The CDR3 length is 15 residues. Trimming removed 2 bases from V and 10 bases from J; junction bases left unmatched: 10. The CDR3 region is CASSLLAATSAELFF. The CDR3 DNA reads as TGTGCCAGCAGCTTACTAGCGGCAACCTCCGCGGAGCTGTTTTTT. The variable domain in full, completed from reference TRBV7-8 and TRBJ2-2, reads GAGVSQSPRYKVAKRGQDVALRCDPISGHVSLFWYQQALGQGPEFLTYFQNEAQLDKSGLPSDRFFAERPEGSVSTLKIQRTQQEDSAVYLCASSLLAATSAELFFGEGSRLTVL.

This chain links TRBV5-1 with TRBJ2-3, with TRBD1 matching 8 bases. V lost 5 bases, J lost 4 bases, and 9 bases stayed unmatched. Germline V gene sequence: CDR1 SGHRS, CDR2 YFSETQ. CDR3 length equals 15 residues. The CDR3 is CASRGATGVADTQYF. The CDR3 region has the DNA TGCGCCAGCAGAGGGGCGACAGGGGTGGCAGATACGCAGTATTTT.

This clonotype was counted once. For the CDR3, the DNA is TGCAGTGCTAGAGGCGATTATAGCTACGAGCAGTACTTC. Translation: CSARGDYSYEQYF. The J gene is TRBJ2-7, the V gene TRBV20-1; D is unclear. Germline assignment: CDR1 DFQATT and CDR2 SNEGSKA (reference sequence). V was clipped by 1 base and J by 3 bases, with 10 bases between them. The CDR3 contains 13 residues.

This clonotype was seen at least ten times. The V gene is TRBV27, the J gene TRBJ2-2; D not resolved. The CDR3 runs 14 residues. CDR1 and CDR2 (germline): MNHEY, SMNVEV (reference sequence). Trimming shortened V by 3 bases and J by 0 bases, and 5 bases separated the two germline ends. DNA of the CDR3: TGTGCCAGCAGTTTGTGGGCGAACACCGGGGAGCTGTTTTTT. Protein product: CASSLWANTGELFF.

This clonotype was counted many times. V usage is TRBV27 and J usage is TRBJ1-2; tentative D call: TRBD1 (6 bases). CDR3 length equals 15 residues. Germline CDR1 and CDR2: MNHEY and SMNVEV (reference sequence). Trimming took off 2 bases at V and 3 bases at J, with 13 bases between the two ends. The DNA for the CDR3 is TGTGCCAGCAGTTTACGGGGGGCGAGAGACTATGGCTACACCTTC. This sequence encodes CASSLRGARDYGYTF.

This clonotype was detected only once. The chain is built from TRBV24-1 and TRBJ2-7; D possibly uses TRBD1 or TRBD2 (6 bases each). Germline loops: CDR1 KGHDR, CDR2 SFDVKD. Between the trimmed V and J ends, which lost 5 bases and 6 bases, there was a span of 13 bases. CDR3 length: 13 residues. The CDR3 region is CATSGGALGEQYF. CDR3 nucleotide sequence: TGTGCCACCAGTGGGGGGGCGCTGGGCGAGCAGTACTTC.

This clonotype was seen many times. The chain joins TRBV7-9 to TRBJ1-1; no definite D call. Germline CDR1 is SEHNR and CDR2 is FQNEAQ (reference sequence). The CDR3 sequence is 13 residues long. The germline V and J ends were trimmed by 2 bases and 1 base, with 5 bases remaining between them. The CDR3 region has the DNA TGTGCCAGCAGCTTATTCGAGAACACTGAAGCTTTCTTT. It specifies CASSLFENTEAFF.

This clonotype was picked up many times. The rearrangement joins TRBV6-6 to TRBJ1-6; D possibly corresponds to TRBD1 (5 bases). Trimming left V 5 bases short and J 10 bases short, with 18 bases between. The CDR3 is 15 amino acids. Germline CDR1 reads MNHNY; CDR2 reads SVGAGI (reference sequence). The CDR3 region is CASSQWDPRDSPLHF. CDR3 coding DNA: TGTGCCAGCAGTCAATGGGACCCCAGGGACTCACCCCTCCACTTT.

This clonotype has a count of ten or more. This chain uses TRBV19 with TRBJ1-2; 7 bases map to TRBD1. V gave up 4 bases and J gave up 0 bases; unmatched junction bases: 8. This CDR3 is built from 16 residues. CDR1 and CDR2 from the germline V gene are LNHDA and SQIVND (reference sequence). CDR3 sequence (DNA): TGTGCCAGTAGTAACCCTACGGGACAGCCTAACTATGGCTACACCTTC. This encodes CASSNPTGQPNYGYTF.

This clonotype came up a few times. Just one base apart from a much larger clone, this may be a read error. This chain connects TRBV20-1 to TRBJ2-2, with D unclear. Germline values: CDR1 DFQATT, CDR2 SNEGSKA (reference sequence). Trimming left V 5 bases short and J 1 base short, with 5 bases between. The CDR3 extends over 12 amino acids. The CDR3, as DNA: TGCAGTGCTCGTGAGAACACCGGGGAGCTGTTTTTT. Amino acid sequence: CSARENTGELFF.

As to this clonotype: A much larger clone lies one base from this, so it may be a read error. This rearrangement joins TRBV11-2 to TRBJ2-7; tentatively, D is TRBD1 (6 bases). The germline V gene encodes CDR1 SGHAT and CDR2 FQNNGV. The ends were cut back, 2 bases at V and 6 bases at J, with 11 bases in the middle. CDR3 size: 13 residues. CDR3 coding DNA: TGTGCCAGCAGCTTACAGGGGCTCCCCGAGCAGTACTTC. It yields the protein CASSLQGLPEQYF.

In its sample, this clonotype was seen many times. This chain uses TRBV28 with TRBJ2-3, with 8 bases aligning to TRBD1. CDR1 MDHEN and CDR2 SYDVKM come from the germline V gene. V shed 7 bases, J shed 5 bases, and the junction held 5 bases outside the gene matches. This CDR3 is built from 13 residues. Here the CDR3 DNA reads TGTGCCAGCAAAAGACAGGGGATAGATACGCAGTATTTT. Protein: CASKRQGIDTQYF.

V gene TRBV7-9 combines with J gene TRBJ1-5; D unclear. CDR3 length: 17 amino acids. Germline V gene data show CDR1 as SEHNR and CDR2 as FQNEAQ (reference sequence). Trimming pared 5 bases from V and 4 bases from J, leaving 21 bases between. CDR3 residues: CASSLQARRATNQPQHF. CDR3 in DNA: TGTGCCAGCAGCCTACAAGCGCGGAGGGCCACGAATCAGCCCCAGCATTTT.

This clonotype was recorded many times. This chain joins TRBV7-2 and TRBJ2-7; 12 nucleotides match TRBD2. The length of the CDR3 is 15 residues. V dropped 1 base and J dropped 2; count of bases not matched to a gene: 0. Per the germline V gene, CDR1 is SGHTA and CDR2 is FQGNSA. In nucleotides, the CDR3 is TGTGCCAGCAGCTTAGGACTAGCGGGAGCCTACGAGCAGTACTTC. It is translated as CASSLGLAGAYEQYF.